Below, 16 T cell receptor beta chains from the same sample are listed, as sequenced in a study of CD8 T cells in ankylosing spondylitis. TCRdb redid the calling of the 5' RACE reads with MiXCR, one entry per CDR3 protein. This table has around 250,000 distinct CDR3 sequences, roughly 32% appearing once. Material for sequencing was blood, either unsorted or a sorted T cell fraction (not recorded which). The receptors come from a male donor with ankylosing spondylitis or in good health (not recorded which).

The CDR3 DNA reads TGCAGTGCTGTGAGCGGGGGTAACACCGGGGAGCTGTTTTTT. It encodes CSAVSGGNTGELFF. The V and J genes are TRBV20-1 and TRBJ2-2, with 8 bases fitting TRBD2. The germline CDR1 and CDR2 sequences are DFQATT and SNEGSKA (reference sequence). The CDR3 loop spans 14 amino acids. V trimming: 5 bases; J trimming: 2 bases; junction bases outside the gene matches: 4.

The genes are TRBV30 and TRBJ2-1; 7 nucleotides match TRBD2. Germline V gene lookup returns CDR1 GTSNPN and CDR2 SVGIG (reference sequence). With 8 bases clipped from V and 2 bases from J, the junction kept 6 bases outside the gene matches. This CDR3 has 13 residues. The CDR3 DNA follows: TGTGCCGTGGGGGGGGTTCCCTACAATGAGCAGTTCTTC. It translates to CAVGGVPYNEQFF.

The V gene is TRBV7-6, the J gene TRBJ2-6, with 7 positions matching TRBD1. This CDR3 is built from 18 residues. V lost 5 bases, J lost 0 bases, and 10 bases stayed unmatched. Germline assignment: CDR1 SGHVS and CDR2 FNYEAQ. The CDR3, as DNA: TGTGCCAGCAGCCCCGTAGGGACAGATATCTCTGGGGCCAACGTCCTGACTTTC. Translating gives CASSPVGTDISGANVLTF.

This chain connects TRBV12-3 or TRBV12-4 to TRBJ2-5; D call uncertain. This CDR3 contains 11 residues. The ends were cut back, 7 bases at V and 6 bases at J, with 9 bases in the middle. The chain's CDR3 is CASTSWQTQYF. DNA for the CDR3: TGTGCCAGCACCTCCTGGCAGACCCAGTACTTC.

The V call is TRBV20-1, the J call TRBJ2-5; 10 nucleotides match TRBD1. V lost 5 bases to trimming and J lost 4 bases; unmatched junction nucleotides: 7. This CDR3 has 14 amino acids. Looked up from germline, CDR1 is DFQATT and CDR2 is SNEGSKA (reference sequence). CDR3 coding DNA: TGCAGTGCTTCGCCGGGACAGGGGTCAGAGACCCAGTACTTC. Translation: CSASPGQGSETQYF.

The chain recombines TRBV9 with TRBJ2-3, with D perhaps matching TRBD1 or TRBD2 (5 bases each). The V and J ends lost 0 bases and 5 bases respectively, with 16 bases between them. This CDR3 spans 16 amino acids. Germline CDR1 reads SGDLS; CDR2 reads YYNGEE. The CDR3 nucleotides are TGTGCCAGCAGCGTAGGAATCGGGACCTACAGAGATACGCAGTATTTT. Protein sequence: CASSVGIGTYRDTQYF.

The chain is built from TRBV20-1 and TRBJ2-3; 10 nucleotides line up with TRBD2. The CDR3 totals 17 residues. J was trimmed by 5 bases and V by 3 bases; bases with no gene match: 14. Germline V gene lookup returns CDR1 DFQATT and CDR2 SNEGSKA (reference sequence). The CDR3 protein is CSASQRKAGGPIDTQYF. CDR3 in DNA: TGCAGTGCTAGCCAAAGAAAAGCGGGGGGGCCGATAGATACGCAGTATTTT.

This sequence joins TRBV6-1 and TRBJ2-7, with 8 bases aligning to TRBD1. The CDR3 runs 15 residues. Trimming removed 6 bases from V and 0 bases from J; junction bases left unmatched: 7. The V gene's germline CDR1 is MNHNS and CDR2 SASEGT. In nucleotides, the CDR3 is TGTGCCAGCAGCCCAGACAGGGGCCTCTCCTACGAGCAGTACTTC. It codes for CASSPDRGLSYEQYF.

This clonotype turned up a few times. J is TRBJ2-3 and V is TRBV13; 8 bases fit TRBD2. Germline V gene lookup returns CDR1 PRHDT and CDR2 FYEKMQ (reference sequence). V lost 4 bases to trimming and J lost 1 base; unmatched junction nucleotides: 4. The CDR3 is 15 residues long. CDR3 sequence reads: CASSSTSAGTDTQYF. CDR3 coding DNA: TGTGCCAGCAGCTCGACTAGCGCGGGCACAGATACGCAGTATTTT.

J is TRBJ2-5 and V is TRBV28; 10 bases match TRBD2. There are 19 residues in the CDR3. Losses at the gene ends were 3 bases for V and 0 bases for J; bases not matched to a gene: 13. Germline CDR1 is MDHEN and CDR2 is SYDVKM. As DNA, the CDR3 is TGTGCCAGCAGTTTGGGCCGGGCTAGCGGGGGCGAGTACCAAGAGACCCAGTACTTC. It yields the protein CASSLGRASGGEYQETQYF.

The genes are TRBV5-5 and TRBJ2-3; TRBD2 matches 7 bases. Germline CDR1 is SGHKS and CDR2 is YYEKEE (reference sequence). The CDR3 covers 17 residues. J gave up 2 bases and V 6 bases, and 15 bases lay outside the gene matches. CDR3 region: CASTFLPGREDTDTQYF. DNA of the CDR3: TGTGCCAGCACCTTCCTTCCGGGACGGGAGGACACAGATACGCAGTATTTT.

The rearrangement joins TRBV20-1 to TRBJ2-7; D is possibly TRBD1 (6 bases). The CDR3 spans 14 residues. V was cut by 3 bases and J by 2 bases, with 14 bases left in between. The germline gives CDR1 DFQATT, CDR2 SNEGSKA (reference sequence). CDR3 residues: CSARATGTAYEQYF. CDR3 DNA sequence: TGCAGTGCTAGGGCCACAGGGACCGCCTACGAGCAGTACTTC.

The V and J genes are TRBV12-3 or TRBV12-4 and TRBJ1-5; 7 positions agree with TRBD1. This CDR3 has 15 residues. The V and J ends lost 5 bases and 6 bases, in that order; junction bases with no gene match: 10. The CDR3 protein is CASSPGQRMGQPQHF. For the CDR3, the DNA is TGTGCCAGCAGTCCGGGACAGAGAATGGGTCAGCCCCAGCATTTT.

The chain links TRBV7-3 to TRBJ2-2; 9 positions agree with TRBD1. The CDR3 is 16 residues long. The V segment lost 5 bases and the J segment 3 bases; nucleotides outside the gene matches: 7. Germline V gives CDR1 SGHTA, CDR2 FQGTGA. This CDR3 reads CASSTKQGADTGELFF. The CDR3 nucleotides are TGTGCCAGCAGCACAAAACAGGGGGCGGACACCGGGGAGCTGTTTTTT.

This clonotype was detected a few times. V and J are TRBV20-1 and TRBJ2-1, with D possibly being TRBD2 (5 bases). Germline loops: CDR1 DFQATT, CDR2 SNEGSKA (reference sequence). V lost 5 bases to trimming and J lost 0 bases, with 11 bases between them. The CDR3 contains 14 residues. The CDR3 DNA sequence: TGCAGTGCTGGACCTGGGAGCTCCTACAATGAGCAGTTCTTC. It translates to CSAGPGSSYNEQFF.

The genes are TRBV12-3 or TRBV12-4 and TRBJ2-5; D gene uncertain. CDR3 length equals 11 residues. The V gene lost 6 bases and the J gene lost 6 bases, with 8 bases spanning the gap. The CDR3 DNA follows: TGTGCCAGCAGCTCTGGGCAGACCCAGTACTTC. Protein product: CASSSGQTQYF.